Sequencing of this T cell receptor (beta chain) was carried out in a study of identical twins. Study conclusions and caveats: Weaker excess twin sharing was observed in beta out-of-frame sequences.

Addition of a universal primer site occurred through template switching, and cDNA carried unique molecular identifiers. TCRdb re-analysed the 5' RACE reads in MiXCR, keeping a single row per CDR3 protein. The data contain just over 450,000 distinct CDR3 sequences, around 14% of them singletons. V trimming: 6 bases; J trimming: 5 bases; junction bases outside the gene matches: 11. Germline V gives CDR1 MNHEY, CDR2 SVGEGT. The length of the CDR3 is 16 residues. This clonotype was counted only a few times. Its antigen is not identified. These same records also appear under a second study, on yellow fever vaccine responses in identical twins. As reported in that work: Reports say the vaccine T cell response in twins looked partly convergent and partly personalized.

J is TRBJ2-7 and V is TRBV6-2 or TRBV6-3; 12 nucleotides line up with TRBD2. The sequenced material came from CD4+ T cells sorted from blood. This TCR derives from a woman aged 18-29 years in good health. DNA of the CDR3: TGTGCCAGCAGCCAATATACTAGCGGGAGGCGAAACGAGCAGTACTTC. It specifies CASSQYTSGRRNEQYF.